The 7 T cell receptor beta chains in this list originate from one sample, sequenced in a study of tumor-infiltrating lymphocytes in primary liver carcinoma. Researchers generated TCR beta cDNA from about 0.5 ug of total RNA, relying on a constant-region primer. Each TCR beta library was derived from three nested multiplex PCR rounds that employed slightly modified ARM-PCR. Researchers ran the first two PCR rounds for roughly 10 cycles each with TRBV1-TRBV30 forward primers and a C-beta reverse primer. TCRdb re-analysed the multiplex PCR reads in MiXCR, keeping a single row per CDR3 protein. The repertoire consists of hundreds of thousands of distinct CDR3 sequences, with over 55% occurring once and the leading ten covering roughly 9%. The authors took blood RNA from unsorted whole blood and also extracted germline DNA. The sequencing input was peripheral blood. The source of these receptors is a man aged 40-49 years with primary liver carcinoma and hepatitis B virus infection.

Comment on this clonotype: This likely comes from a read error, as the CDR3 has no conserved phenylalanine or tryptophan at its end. The chain's CDR3 is CASSLGRLYEQYI. DNA of the CDR3: TGTGCCAGCAGTTTAGGGAGACTTTACGAGCAGTACATC. The chain has TRBV28 and TRBJ2-7, with D perhaps TRBD2 (5 bases). Between the trimmed V and J ends, which lost 2 bases and 4 bases, there was a span of 9 bases. Germline values: CDR1 MDHEN, CDR2 SYDVKM. This CDR3 has 13 amino acids.

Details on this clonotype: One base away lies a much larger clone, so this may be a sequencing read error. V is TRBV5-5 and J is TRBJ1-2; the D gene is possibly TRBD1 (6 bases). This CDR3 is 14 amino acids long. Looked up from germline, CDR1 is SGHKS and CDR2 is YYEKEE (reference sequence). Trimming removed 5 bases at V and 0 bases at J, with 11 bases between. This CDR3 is CASSWDIANYGYTF. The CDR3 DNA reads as TGTGCCAGCAGTTGGGACATCGCTAACTATGGCTACACCTTC. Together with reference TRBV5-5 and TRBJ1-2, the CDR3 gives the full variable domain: DAGVTQSPTHLIKTRGQQVTLRCSPISGHKSVSWYQQVLGQGPQFIFQYYEKEERGRGNFPDRFSARQFPNYSSELNVNALLLGDSALYLCASSWDIANYGYTFGSGTRLTVV.

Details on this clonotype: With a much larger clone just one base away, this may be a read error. This CDR3 reads CARSFSGVYNSPLHF. In DNA, the CDR3 is TGTGCCAGGAGCTTCTCAGGGGTGTATAATTCACCCCTCCACTTT. The chain joins TRBV5-6 to TRBJ1-6; D is possibly TRBD1 (6 bases). CDR1 SGHDT and CDR2 YYEEEE come from the germline V gene. CDR3 size: 15 residues.

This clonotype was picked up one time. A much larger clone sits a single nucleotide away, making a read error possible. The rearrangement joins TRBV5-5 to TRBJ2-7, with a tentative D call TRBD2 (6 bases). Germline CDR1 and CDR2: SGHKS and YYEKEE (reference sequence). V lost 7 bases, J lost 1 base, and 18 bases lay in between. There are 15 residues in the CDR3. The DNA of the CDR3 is TGTGCCAGCCGCTCGGACGCGGGATTATCCTACGAGCAGTACTTC. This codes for CASRSDAGLSYEQYF. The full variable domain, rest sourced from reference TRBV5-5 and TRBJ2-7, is DAGVTQSPTHLIKTRGQQVTLRCSPISGHKSVSWYQQVLGQGPQFIFQYYEKEERGRGNFPDRFSARQFPNYSSELNVNALLLGDSALYLCASRSDAGLSYEQYFGPGTRLTVT.

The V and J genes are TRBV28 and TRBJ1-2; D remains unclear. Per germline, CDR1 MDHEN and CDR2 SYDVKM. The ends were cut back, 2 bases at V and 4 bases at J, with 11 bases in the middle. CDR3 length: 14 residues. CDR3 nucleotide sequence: TGTGCCAGCAGTTTACCCCCTATGGGCTATGGCTACACCTTC. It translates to CASSLPPMGYGYTF.

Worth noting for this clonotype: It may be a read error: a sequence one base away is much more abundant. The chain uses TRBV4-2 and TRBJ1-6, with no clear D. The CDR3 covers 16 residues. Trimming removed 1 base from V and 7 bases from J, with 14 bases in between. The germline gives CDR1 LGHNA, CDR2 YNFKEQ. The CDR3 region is CASSQGTTVRNSPLHF. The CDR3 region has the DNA TGTGCCAGCAGCCAAGGGACCACGGTGAGGAATTCACCCCTCCACTTT.

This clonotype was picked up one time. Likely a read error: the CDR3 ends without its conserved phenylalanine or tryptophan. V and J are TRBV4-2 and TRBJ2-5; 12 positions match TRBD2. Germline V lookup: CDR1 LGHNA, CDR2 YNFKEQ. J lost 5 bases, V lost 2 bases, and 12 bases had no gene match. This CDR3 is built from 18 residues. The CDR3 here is CASSQFPLTSGSSETQYS. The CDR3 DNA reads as TGTGCCAGCAGCCAATTCCCTTTGACTAGCGGGAGTTCCGAGACCCAGTACTCC.